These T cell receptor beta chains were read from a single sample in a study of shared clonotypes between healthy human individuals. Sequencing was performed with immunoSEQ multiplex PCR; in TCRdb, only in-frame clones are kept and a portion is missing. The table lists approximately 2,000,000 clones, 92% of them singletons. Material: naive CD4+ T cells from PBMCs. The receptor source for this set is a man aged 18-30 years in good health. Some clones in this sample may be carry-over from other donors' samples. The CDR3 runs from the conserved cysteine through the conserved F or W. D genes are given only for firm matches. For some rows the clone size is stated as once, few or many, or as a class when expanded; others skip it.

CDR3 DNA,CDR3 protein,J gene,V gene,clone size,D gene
TGTGCCAGCAGTTCCCTCGGGGGCAAGAGAAACACCATATATTTT,CASSSLGGKRNTIYF,TRBJ1-3,TRBV28,.,.
TGTGCCAGCAGCAGGGGCCCGCAAGGCTACACCTTC,CASSRGPQGYTF,TRBJ1-2,TRBV7-9,.,.
TGTGCCAGCAGCATCGGACAGGGCCTGAGAGCTTTCTTT,CASSIGQGLRAFF,TRBJ1-1,TRBV7-2,.,TRBD1
TGTGCCAGCAGCTTAGACGGGGCCTACAATGAGCAGTTCTTC,CASSLDGAYNEQFF,TRBJ2-1,TRBV11-2,.,.
TGTGCCAGTCTACAGGGTCGGGTTTATGGCTACACCTTC,CASLQGRVYGYTF,TRBJ1-2,TRBV19,.,.
TGTGCCAGCAGTGAGTTGAACACTGAAGCTTTCTTT,CASSELNTEAFF,TRBJ1-1,TRBV6-1,.,.
TGCGCCAGCAGCCCTCAGGGGTCCGGGTCTGGAAACACCATATATTTT,CASSPQGSGSGNTIYF,TRBJ1-3,TRBV5-1,.,.
TGTGCCGGAGGGCAGTTGTCAGGGAAGGGCACTGAAGCTTTCTTT,CAGGQLSGKGTEAFF,TRBJ1-1,TRBV30,.,.
TGTGCCAGCAGAATTCATTGGGGGAACACCGGGGAGCTGTTTTTT,CASRIHWGNTGELFF,TRBJ2-2,TRBV28,.,.
TGCGCCAGCAGCTCGGAGACTAGCGGGAGACGCCAAGAGCAGTTCTTC,CASSSETSGRRQEQFF,TRBJ2-1,TRBV5-1,.,TRBD2
TGTGCCAGCAGCCAAGAATTACGGGGAAAACTGTTTTTT,CASSQELRGKLFF,TRBJ1-4,TRBV14,.,.
TGTGCCAGTAGTAGCACAGGGTCCCGGGAGACCCAGTACTTC,CASSSTGSRETQYF,TRBJ2-5,TRBV19,.,.
TGTGCCAGCAGCTTGGAGCGAACAGGGGAAGAGACCCAGTACTTC,CASSLERTGEETQYF,TRBJ2-5,TRBV5-4,.,TRBD1
TGTGCCAGCTCACTGGGGGGGACGAACACTGAAGCTTTCTTT,CASSLGGTNTEAFF,TRBJ1-1,TRBV18,.,.
TGCGCCAGCAAACTGGATTCGAACACCGGGGAGCTGTTTTTT,CASKLDSNTGELFF,TRBJ2-2,TRBV10-1,.,.
TGCGCCAGCAGCGATAGGACTAGCGGGAGTCCGACCCAGTACTTC,CASSDRTSGSPTQYF,TRBJ2-5,TRBV5-1,.,TRBD2
TGTGCCACCTCCTCCAACATGAACACTGAAGCTTTCTTT,CATSSNMNTEAFF,TRBJ1-1,TRBV15,.,.
TGTGCCAGCTCTCCTAGGACAGGGAGGGACACTGAAGCTTTCTTT,CASSPRTGRDTEAFF,TRBJ1-1,TRBV18,few,TRBD1
TGTGCCAGCAGCTCGGGGGCCGGGGGCGCGTACGAGCAGTACTTC,CASSSGAGGAYEQYF,TRBJ2-7,TRBV5-5,.,.
TGTGCCAGCTCATACGACAGGGTGGACAATGAGCAGTTCTTC,CASSYDRVDNEQFF,TRBJ2-1,TRBV18,.,TRBD1
TGTGCCAGCAGCCCGGGACAGGGTCCTTACTACGAGCAGTACTTC,CASSPGQGPYYEQYF,TRBJ2-7,TRBV5-6,once,TRBD1
TGTGCCAGCAGTGACGTCCGGGGGACAGATACGCAGTATTTT,CASSDVRGTDTQYF,TRBJ2-3,TRBV2,.,.
TGTGCCTGGAGTAGAGGGGGAGGCACTGAAGCTTTCTTT,CAWSRGGGTEAFF,TRBJ1-1,TRBV30,.,.
TGCGCCAGCAGCTTGTGGGGACTAACCTACGAGCAGTACTTC,CASSLWGLTYEQYF,TRBJ2-7,TRBV5-1,.,TRBD2
TGTGCCAGCAGTATCCCGACAGGGATCGGCTATGGCTACACCTTC,CASSIPTGIGYGYTF,TRBJ1-2,TRBV28,.,TRBD1
TGTGCCAGCACCATCCGAGTAACAGGGAATAGGAAGAACACTGAAGCTTTCTTT,CASTIRVTGNRKNTEAFF,TRBJ1-1,TRBV5-6,.,.
TGTGCCAGCGGGGGCAGCGGCACTGAAGCTTTCTTT,CASGGSGTEAFF,TRBJ1-1,TRBV2,.,.
TGTGCCAGCAGTTGGGGGCTGAACACTGAAGCTTTCTTT,CASSWGLNTEAFF,TRBJ1-1,TRBV27,few,.
TGTGCCATCAGCCCAGGACAGGGAGTGAACACTGAAGCTTTCTTT,CAISPGQGVNTEAFF,TRBJ1-1,TRBV10-3,.,TRBD1
TGTGCCAGCAGCTTAGTAACGGCAGCGCTCTCTGGAAACACCATATATTTT,CASSLVTAALSGNTIYF,TRBJ1-3,TRBV7-8,.,.
TGCGCCAGCAGCCAAGAATGGGGGAACACTGAAGCTTTCTTT,CASSQEWGNTEAFF,TRBJ1-1,TRBV4-3,.,.
TGCGCCAGCAGCCTCTCGGGGGGCTCCTACAATGAGCAGTTCTTC,CASSLSGGSYNEQFF,TRBJ2-1,TRBV5-1,.,TRBD2
TGTGCCAGCAGAGAGCAGGGAGTCTCTGGAAACACCATATATTTT,CASREQGVSGNTIYF,TRBJ1-3,TRBV6-5,.,.
TGTGCCAGCAGTTACCGGGGGCAAGGAGATACGCAGTATTTT,CASSYRGQGDTQYF,TRBJ2-3,TRBV6-5,.,.
TGTGCCAGCAGCCCTGGACAGGGAAGAAGGACTGAAGCTTTCTTT,CASSPGQGRRTEAFF,TRBJ1-1,TRBV5-8,.,TRBD1
TGTGCCAGCAGCGAATCCTCGAACTCTGGAAACACCATATATTTT,CASSESSNSGNTIYF,TRBJ1-3,TRBV9,.,.
TGCGCCAGCAGCGCGGGACAGGGCCCCACTGAAGCTTTCTTT,CASSAGQGPTEAFF,TRBJ1-1,TRBV5-1,.,TRBD1
TGTGCCATCAGTGAGTCGCGGGGGACAGGGTTGGGAGAAAAACTGTTTTTT,CAISESRGTGLGEKLFF,TRBJ1-4,TRBV10-3,.,TRBD1
TGTGCCAGCAGCGTAGTTGGCGGAGACTACAATGAGCAGTTCTTC,CASSVVGGDYNEQFF,TRBJ2-1,TRBV9,once,.
TGTGCCAGCAGCATATCCTTCACAGATACGCAGTATTTT,CASSISFTDTQYF,TRBJ2-3,TRBV11-3,.,.
TGTGCCAGCAGCTCGCTTGGGACTAACTACGAGCAGTACTTC,CASSSLGTNYEQYF,TRBJ2-7,TRBV11-3,.,TRBD2
TGTGCCAGCAGCTCTGGACCAGGTAGGAGTAATGAGCAGTTCTTC,CASSSGPGRSNEQFF,TRBJ2-1,TRBV7-3,.,.
TGTGCCTGGAGTCCTACGAGAGCTAGCAGGGGTTCAACTAATGAAAAACTGTTTTTT,CAWSPTRASRGSTNEKLFF,TRBJ1-4,TRBV30,.,.
TGTGCCAGCAGCTTCGGGGGGGTTACAGATACGCAGTATTTT,CASSFGGVTDTQYF,TRBJ2-3,TRBV5-6,.,TRBD2
TGTGCCAGCTCCCCGCTGAGCTACAATGAGCAGTTCTTC,CASSPLSYNEQFF,TRBJ2-1,TRBV18,.,.
TGTGCCACCAGTAACGGGCCAAACCCACAGCCCCAGCATTTT,CATSNGPNPQPQHF,TRBJ1-5,TRBV9,once,.
TGCGCCAGCAGTAGGGGACAGGGCAGTGAAAAACTGTTTTTT,CASSRGQGSEKLFF,TRBJ1-4,TRBV5-1,.,TRBD1